The clone carrying this TCR beta chain was seen a handful of times. Using its own MiXCR run on the 5' RACE reads, TCRdb lists one record per CDR3 protein. Of approximately 210,000 distinct CDR3 sequences in the sample, approximately 15% were seen once. This CDR3 comprises 17 residues. From germline, CDR1 is SGHDT and CDR2 YYEEEE. Trimming took off 0 bases at V and 3 bases at J, with 16 bases between the two ends. This sample was included in a study of identical twins. These records were also assigned to another study, of T cells expressing NK-cell markers.

The sequencing sample was made of CD8+ T cells sorted from blood. The sequence came from a woman aged 18 to 35 in good health. J is TRBJ2-1 and V is TRBV5-6, with TRBD2 as a possible D gene (7 bases). The CDR3 DNA sequence: TGTGCCAGCAGCTTGGCAGGGGCGGGGGACGACTACAATGAGCAGTTCTTC. Protein product: CASSLAGAGDDYNEQFF.